This T cell receptor (beta chain) was sequenced during a study of T cell repertoires in cytomegalovirus infection. In the study overall: Signatures in public TCR beta sequences pointed to both CMV infection and matching HLA type. Study-wide results and caveats: CMV-specific HLA-C-restricted TCR beta clonotypes dominated the ex vivo response.

The table lists this clonotype with many counts. What it recognizes is unknown. Using its own MiXCR run on the reads, TCRdb lists one record per CDR3 protein. The sample has about 490,000 distinct CDR3 sequences, approximately 10% seen once. This CDR3 is built from 14 residues. CDR1 KGHSH and CDR2 LQKENI come from the germline V gene. V shed 2 bases and J 2 bases; nucleotides not matched to a gene: 1. The source material was PBMCs. The genes are TRBV18 and TRBJ2-5; 8 positions match TRBD2. This clonotype was obtained from a human donor in good health (CMV status not recorded). Some clones in this sample may be carry-over from other donors' samples. The DNA of the CDR3 is TGTGCCAGCTCACCAGGGACTAGACAAGAGACCCAGTACTTC. It codes for CASSPGTRQETQYF.